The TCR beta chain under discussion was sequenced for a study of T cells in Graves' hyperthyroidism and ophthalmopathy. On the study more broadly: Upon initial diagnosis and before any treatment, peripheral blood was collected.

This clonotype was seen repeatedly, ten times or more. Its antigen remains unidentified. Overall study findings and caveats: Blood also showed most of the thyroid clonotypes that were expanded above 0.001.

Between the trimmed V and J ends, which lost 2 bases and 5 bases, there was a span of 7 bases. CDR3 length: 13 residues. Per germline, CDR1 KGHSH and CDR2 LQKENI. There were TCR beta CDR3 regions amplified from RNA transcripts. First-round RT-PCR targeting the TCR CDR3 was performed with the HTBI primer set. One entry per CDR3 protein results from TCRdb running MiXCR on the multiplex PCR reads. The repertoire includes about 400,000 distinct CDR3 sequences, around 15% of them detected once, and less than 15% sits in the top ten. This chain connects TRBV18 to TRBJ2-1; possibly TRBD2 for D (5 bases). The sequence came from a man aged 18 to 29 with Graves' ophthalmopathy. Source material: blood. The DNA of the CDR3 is TGTGCCAGCTCACCAATCGGGGACAATGAGCAGTTCTTC. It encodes CASSPIGDNEQFF.